This T cell receptor (beta chain) was found in a study of cytomegalovirus exposure and HLA in healthy donors. About this clone: Its antigen is still unknown.

The PCR ran on 60 Vbeta and 13 Jbeta primers. Profiling relied on immunoSEQ multiplex PCR, and the TCRdb table lists in-frame clones only, not all of them. Counted here are about 180,000 clones, around 80% occurring once; the ten biggest clones make up under 1.5%. Points from the study as a whole: Sequencing likely produced, as an artifact, a cluster of highly shared sequence variants. It emerged from a later analysis that several of the most significant clusters appeared to be linked to common viral pathogens. The classifier reportedly diagnosed cytomegalovirus status with high specificity and sensitivity. Excluded: some indistinguishable V segments such as TRBV6-2 and TRBV6-3.

V shed 2 bases and J 3 bases; nucleotides not matched to a gene: 6. In germline, CDR1 is SGHTA, CDR2 FQGNSA. The CDR3 is made up of 15 amino acids. The clonotype comes from a girl aged 10-17 years in good health and CMV-seropositive. The gene calls are TRBV7-2 and TRBJ2-7, with 8 bases that match TRBD1. The sample taken for sequencing was PBMCs. DNA of the CDR3: TGTGCCAGCAGCTTATCACATGGACAGGGCTACGAGCAGTACTTC. This gives the protein CASSLSHGQGYEQYF.